These 22 T cell receptor beta chains came from one sample sequenced in a study of T cell responses to AZD1222 COVID-19 vaccine. Clones were sequenced by immunoSEQ multiplex PCR, and TCRdb holds only the in-frame ones, with some missing. The data contain about 39,000 clones, more than 70% of them singletons. Material: peripheral blood, obtained 28 days after the second AZD1222 dose. Every receptor here comes from an adult who received the AZD1222 COVID-19 vaccine.

This chain uses TRBV7-3 with TRBJ2-6, with D possibly called TRBD1 or TRBD2 (5 bases each). Germline lookup yields CDR1 SGHTA and CDR2 FQGTGA. The CDR3 contains 20 residues. V dropped 1 base and J dropped 1 base, with 20 bases sitting between them. The chain's CDR3 is CASSLNPRGSPRSGANVLTF. The CDR3 DNA is TGTGCCAGCAGCTTAAATCCCCGGGGCTCGCCCAGGTCTGGGGCCAACGTCCTGACTTTC.

CDR3 protein: CASSQARGGQAFVYTF. The CDR3 DNA sequence: TGTGCCAGCAGCCAAGCCCGGGGGGGACAGGCTTTTGTCTACACCTTC. This sequence joins TRBV4-2 and TRBJ1-2; 8 bases agree with TRBD1. The J segment lost 10 bases and the V segment lost 1 base, leaving 14 bases of the junction unmatched. Germline CDR1 LGHNA, CDR2 YNFKEQ. There are 16 residues in the CDR3.

V is TRBV12-1 and J is TRBJ2-7; the table's D call, TRBD2, has no DNA check behind it. TRBV12-1 is marked as a pseudogene. The CDR3 extends over 18 amino acids. The CDR3 is CASSPPGLAGGAFYEQYF. For the CDR3, the DNA is TGTGCCAGCAGCCCCCCGGGACTAGCGGGAGGAGCCTTCTACGAGCAGTACTTC.

The V gene is TRBV11-3, the J gene TRBJ2-1, with D possibly matching TRBD2 (6 bases). CDR3 length: 16 residues. V was pared by 2 bases and J by 5 bases, with 16 bases between. Germline V gene sequence: CDR1 SGHNT, CDR2 YENEEA. CDR3 in DNA: TGTGCCAGCAGCTTATCCGGGCTAGCGCCGAACAATGAGCAGTTCTTC. Translating gives CASSLSGLAPNNEQFF.

The gene calls are TRBV2 and TRBJ1-6; TRBD1 might be the D (6 bases). Trimming took off 5 bases at V and 0 bases at J, with 17 bases between the two ends. Germline V gene data show CDR1 as SNHLY and CDR2 as FYNNEI. The CDR3 runs 18 residues. The CDR3 is CASSLDRPSNSYNSPLHF. CDR3 nucleotides: TGTGCCAGCAGTCTAGACAGGCCATCCAACTCCTATAATTCACCCCTCCACTTT.

The chain uses TRBV19 and TRBJ1-1; D not certain. Trimming cost V 1 base and J 6 bases, with 6 bases left between them. In germline, CDR1 is LNHDA, CDR2 SQIVND (reference sequence). The CDR3 consists of 12 residues. DNA of the CDR3: TGTGCCAGTAGTATAGCTGGAGCTGAAGCTTTCTTT. Protein product: CASSIAGAEAFF.

The chain recombines TRBV4-2 with TRBJ2-7; D is possibly TRBD2 (6 bases). The germline V gene encodes CDR1 LGHNA and CDR2 YNFKEQ. V was trimmed by 4 bases and J by 6 bases, leaving 16 bases between them. The CDR3 contains 14 residues. CDR3 DNA sequence: TGTGCCAGCAGCCGAGCTAATCAGGGAGGCGAGCAGTACTTC. Translation gives CASSRANQGGEQYF.

This CDR3 is CASSGTGRRGYGYTF. CDR3 bases: TGTGCCAGCAGTGGAACGGGGCGCAGGGGCTATGGCTACACCTTC. The rearrangement joins TRBV2 to TRBJ1-2; D may be TRBD1 (6 bases). Germline V gene sequence: CDR1 SNHLY, CDR2 FYNNEI. V lost 4 bases, J lost 4 bases, and 16 bases lay in between. CDR3 length: 15 residues.

In this sample, this clone turned up once. J is TRBJ2-7 and V is TRBV7-2, with a possible D match to TRBD2 (6 bases). V was pared by 4 bases and J by 0 bases, with 7 bases between. CDR3 size: 13 residues. CDR1 and CDR2 (germline): SGHTA, FQGNSA. The CDR3 sequence: CASSWRGSYEQYF. CDR3 DNA: TGTGCCAGCAGCTGGCGGGGCTCCTACGAGCAGTACTTC.

The chain is built from TRBV7-2 and TRBJ2-6; 7 nucleotides agree with TRBD1. The CDR3 runs to 15 residues. V dropped 5 bases and J dropped 4; count of bases not matched to a gene: 5. The V gene's germline CDR1 is SGHTA and CDR2 FQGNSA. The CDR3 loop reads CASSRGQLGANVLTF. Written as DNA, the CDR3 is TGTGCCAGCAGCCGGGGACAGCTCGGGGCCAACGTCCTGACTTTC. The complete variable domain, with remaining parts taken from reference TRBV7-2 and TRBJ2-6, reads GAGVSQSPSNKVTEKGKDVELRCDPISGHTALYWYRQSLGQGLEFLIYFQGNSAPDKSGLPSDRFSAERTGGSVSTLTIQRTQQEDSAVYLCASSRGQLGANVLTFGAGSRLTVL.

The chain has TRBV7-3 and TRBJ2-1, with D possibly being TRBD2 (6 bases). V lost 2 bases and J 5 bases, leaving 10 bases between the germline ends. There are 14 residues in the CDR3. Germline V lookup: CDR1 SGHTA, CDR2 FQGTGA. This chain's CDR3 is CASSLPGSHNEQFF. The CDR3 DNA follows: TGTGCCAGCAGCTTACCCGGGAGCCACAATGAGCAGTTCTTC.

The chain employs TRBV11-2 and TRBJ2-2; D gene ambiguous. The CDR3 consists of 14 residues. Trimming shortened V by 2 bases and J by 6 bases, and 10 bases separated the two germline ends. CDR1 is SGHAT and CDR2 is FQNNGV in the germline V gene. The CDR3 DNA follows: TGTGCCAGCAGCTTAAGGTTGTTGGCCGGGGAGCTGTTTTTT. It codes for CASSLRLLAGELFF.

The genes are TRBV10-3 and TRBJ2-1; D gene uncertain. V was cut by 0 bases and J by 4 bases, with 16 bases left in between. The CDR3 runs 17 residues. CDR1 is ENHRY, CDR2 SYGVKD, per germline. The CDR3 DNA reads as TGTGCCATCAGTGAGTCGATCACCGATTTAAGGTACAATGAGCAGTTCTTC. Its protein product is CAISESITDLRYNEQFF.

CDR3 coding DNA: TGTGCCAGCAGCCTATGGACAGGTAGAACGACGAACACCGGGGAGCTGTTTTTT. Its protein is CASSLWTGRTTNTGELFF. V gene TRBV3-1 (or the pseudogene TRBV3-2) combines with J gene TRBJ2-2; 7 bases fit TRBD1. V trimming: 4 bases; J trimming: 0 bases; junction bases outside the gene matches: 11. Germline-derived CDR1 and CDR2 are LGHDT and YNNKEL (reference sequence). This CDR3 has 18 residues.

V gene TRBV3-1 (or the pseudogene TRBV3-2) combines with J gene TRBJ2-5; D ambiguous. The CDR3 loop spans 12 amino acids. Trimming shortened V by 0 bases and J by 5 bases, and 4 bases separated the two germline ends. Germline V gene lookup returns CDR1 LGHDT and CDR2 YNNKEL (reference sequence). The CDR3 DNA reads TGTGCCAGCAGCCAAGATACGGAGACCCAGTACTTC. The encoded protein is CASSQDTETQYF.

The rearrangement uses TRBV7-2 and TRBJ1-5; the D gene is possibly TRBD1 (5 bases). V lost 1 base and J 6 bases, leaving 7 bases between the germline ends. Germline loops: CDR1 SGHTA, CDR2 FQGNSA. CDR3 size: 13 residues. CDR3 sequence reads: CASSLDQGQPQHF. The CDR3 nucleotides read TGTGCCAGCAGCTTAGACCAGGGTCAGCCCCAGCATTTT.

This sequence joins TRBV9 and TRBJ2-3; TRBD2 might be the D (6 bases). This CDR3 spans 16 amino acids. Looked up from germline, CDR1 is SGDLS and CDR2 is YYNGEE. The V gene lost 3 bases and the J gene lost 3 bases, with 17 bases spanning the gap. The CDR3 nucleotides are TGTGCCAGCAGCGCCCCGACTAGTTCGGGGACAGATACGCAGTATTTT. Translated: CASSAPTSSGTDTQYF.

The chain combines TRBV28 with TRBJ1-5, with a weak D call TRBD1 (5 bases). Germline-derived CDR1 and CDR2 are MDHEN and SYDVKM. V lost 3 bases and J 0 bases, leaving 15 bases between the germline ends. The CDR3 totals 17 residues. The CDR3 DNA reads TGTGCCAGCAGTTTTGAGGGACCTACATATAGCAATCAGCCCCAGCATTTT. It yields the protein CASSFEGPTYSNQPQHF. The variable domain in full, with the rest retrieved from reference TRBV28 and TRBJ1-5, is DVKVTQSSRYLVKRTGEKVFLECVQDMDHENMFWYRQDPGLGLRLIYFSYDVKMKEKGDIPEGYSVSREKKERFSLILESASTNQTSMYLCASSFEGPTYSNQPQHFGDGTRLSIL.

On this clone itself: One end of the junction is discordant with germline, which a read error may explain. The chain links TRBV19 to TRBJ1-4; D is undetermined. Germline V gives CDR1 LNHDA, CDR2 SQIVND (reference sequence). This CDR3 has 13 amino acids. CDR3 DNA: TGCGCCAGTAGTTTCTGGGAATCTGAAAAACTGTTTTTT. Translation gives CASSFWESEKLFF.

V gene TRBV2 combines with J gene TRBJ2-3, with TRBD1 as a possible D gene (5 bases). The length of the CDR3 is 14 residues. V was shortened by 4 bases and J by 5 bases, with 13 bases between the two germline ends. Looked up from germline, CDR1 is SNHLY and CDR2 is FYNNEI. CDR3 in amino acids: CASSVSGSKDTQYF. CDR3 nucleotides: TGTGCCAGCAGTGTGTCAGGGTCAAAAGATACGCAGTATTTT.

This chain uses TRBV10-2 with TRBJ1-2, with a weak D call TRBD1 (5 bases). This CDR3 spans 12 amino acids. V was shortened by 4 bases and J by 7 bases, with 10 bases between the two germline ends. Per the germline V gene, CDR1 is WSHSY and CDR2 is SAAADI. The CDR3 spells CASSVGGSGYTF. DNA of the CDR3: TGCGCCAGCAGTGTGGGGGGGTCTGGCTACACCTTC.

This rearrangement joins TRBV6-5 to TRBJ2-1; 7 positions agree with TRBD2. V dropped 3 bases and J dropped 9; count of bases not matched to a gene: 11. Looked up from germline, CDR1 is MNHEY and CDR2 is SVGAGI. The CDR3 is made up of 15 amino acids. The CDR3 is CASSYSLGGVIEQFF. The CDR3 nucleotides read TGTGCCAGCAGTTATTCCTTGGGGGGGGTGATTGAGCAGTTCTTC.